One sample yielded the 3 T cell receptor beta chains listed below, sequenced in a study of PD-1 blockade in classical Hodgkin lymphoma. Time point reported: newly diagnosed, previously untreated cHL patient sample. CD4+ T cells were purified from thawed PBMCs by negative selection. The assay was immunoSEQ multiplex PCR, and TCRdb's table has in-frame clones only and misses some. The table records tens of thousands of clones, around 89% of them present only once. Sequencing used CD4+ T cells from blood. These receptor sequences come from a human donor with classical Hodgkin lymphoma.

The chain links TRBV28 to TRBJ2-1; D is unclear. Per germline, CDR1 MDHEN and CDR2 SYDVKM. The CDR3 totals 16 residues. With 5 bases removed from V and 0 bases from J, the gap between germline ends came to 14 bases. This CDR3 is CASSLVTPGSYNEQFF. CDR3 coding DNA: TGTGCCAGCAGTCTAGTGACTCCCGGCTCCTACAATGAGCAGTTCTTC.

The V gene is TRBV7-2, the J gene TRBJ1-4; no clear D gene. The CDR3 has 12 amino acids. The germline V gene has CDR1 SGHTA and CDR2 FQGNSA. Trimming left V 5 bases short and J 10 bases short, with 11 bases between. In DNA form, the CDR3 reads TGTGCCAGCAGCGATCCTTTTGGAAAACTGTTTTTT. Translating gives CASSDPFGKLFF.

The chain recombines TRBV9 with TRBJ2-6; D possibly corresponds to TRBD2 (7 bases). CDR3 length equals 16 residues. Trimming removed 2 bases from V and 5 bases from J, with 14 bases in between. In germline, CDR1 is SGDLS, CDR2 YYNGEE. CDR3 in DNA: TGTGCCAGCAGCGTCCGGGGGGCGGCCTGGGCCAACGTCCTGACTTTC. Protein: CASSVRGAAWANVLTF.